This entry is about one T cell receptor (beta chain). Its antigen remains unknown. The germline gives CDR1 SNHLY, CDR2 FYNNEI. The length of the CDR3 is 12 residues. Each CDR3 protein gets one entry in TCRdb, which reprocessed the 5' RACE reads and gives no DNA. The sample has around 47,000 distinct CDR3 sequences. This specimen belongs to a study of monozygotic twins with inflammatory bowel disease. Findings and caveats of the study: IBD patients exhibited fewer clonotypes shared with other individuals than healthy twins, particularly with disease activity. Twin pairs that were concordant did not differ from discordant pairs in repertoire similarity, possibly from limited power.

This TCR was sampled from a human donor with ulcerative colitis or Crohn's disease, or a healthy co-twin of an affected twin (not recorded which). Sequencing input: blood. The V call is TRBV2, the J call TRBJ2-4. CDR3 in amino acids: CASSKGPDIQYF.